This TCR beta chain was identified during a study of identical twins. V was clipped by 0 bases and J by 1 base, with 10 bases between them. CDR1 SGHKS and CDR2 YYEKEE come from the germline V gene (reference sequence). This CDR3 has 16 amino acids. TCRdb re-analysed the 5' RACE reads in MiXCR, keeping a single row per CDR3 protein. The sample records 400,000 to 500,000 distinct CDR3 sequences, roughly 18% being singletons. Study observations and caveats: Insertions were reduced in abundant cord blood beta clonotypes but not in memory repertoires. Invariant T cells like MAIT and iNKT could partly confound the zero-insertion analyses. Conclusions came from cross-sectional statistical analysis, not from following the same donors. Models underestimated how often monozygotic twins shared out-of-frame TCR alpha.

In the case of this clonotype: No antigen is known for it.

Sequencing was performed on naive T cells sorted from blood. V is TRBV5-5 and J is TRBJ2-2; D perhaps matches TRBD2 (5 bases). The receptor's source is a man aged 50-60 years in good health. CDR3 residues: CASSLVLRGNTGELFF. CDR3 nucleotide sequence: TGTGCCAGCAGCTTGGTTCTCCGGGGGAACACCGGGGAGCTGTTTTTT.